The TCR beta chain under discussion was sequenced for a study of shared clonotypes between healthy human individuals. Here immunoSEQ multiplex PCR was the method, and the copy in TCRdb shows in-frame clones only, minus some. The repertoire holds millions of clones, 93% seen once, with about 0.39% in the top ten. The CDR3 sequence is 11 residues long. The germline gives CDR1 MNHEY, CDR2 SMNVEV (reference sequence). V was shortened by 5 bases and J by 3 bases, with 4 bases between the two germline ends. This clone was recorded a few times. A CD45RA-negative memory subset and a CD45RA+ naive subset were separated from the CD4+ cells.

Sequencing input: naive CD4+ T cells from PBMCs. Specified subset: CD45RA+ positively selected. The origin of this receptor is a man aged 18 to 30 in good health. Some clones in this sample may be carry-over from other donors' samples. The rearrangement links TRBV27 to TRBJ1-1; D gene unclear. The CDR3 sequence is CASSGYTEAFF. The CDR3 DNA is TGTGCCAGCAGTGGGTACACTGAAGCTTTCTTT.